A selection of T cell receptor beta chains follows, all from one sample in a study of PD-1 blockade in classical Hodgkin lymphoma. Some clones are missing from TCRdb's copy, which holds only in-frame ones; the method was immunoSEQ multiplex PCR. Of about 22,000 clones detected, 80% appear once; the ten largest clones hold about 18%. The material sequenced was peripheral blood mononuclear cells (PBMCs), taken before the second cycle of nivolumab. Every receptor here comes from a human donor with classical Hodgkin lymphoma. Both conserved end residues are part of each CDR3. The order of the fields is D gene, V gene, J gene, clone size, CDR3 protein, CDR3 DNA. A D gene is named only where the DNA matches it firmly. Only some rows state a clone size, as once, few, many or a class for expanded clones.

TRBD1	TRBV7-9	TRBJ2-7	-	CASSRSTGVTYEQYF	TGTGCCAGCAGCCGCAGCACAGGGGTGACCTACGAGCAGTACTTC
-	TRBV5-1	TRBJ2-1	-	CASSTGSPTYNEQFF	TGCGCCAGCAGCACCGGGAGCCCCACCTACAATGAGCAGTTCTTC
-	TRBV9	TRBJ2-1	-	CASSPLPGSNEQFF	TGTGCCAGCAGCCCGCTACCCGGGAGCAATGAGCAGTTCTTC
-	TRBV5-4	TRBJ1-1	-	CASSGGPYDTEAFF	TGTGCCAGCAGCGGGGGACCTTACGACACTGAAGCTTTCTTT
-	TRBV19	TRBJ2-3	-	CASRSSTDTQYF	TGTGCCAGTCGATCGAGCACAGATACGCAGTATTTT
TRBD2	TRBV5-5	TRBJ2-3	once	CASSILAGVKDTQYF	TGTGCCAGCAGCATCCTAGCGGGAGTTAAAGATACGCAGTATTTT
-	TRBV21-1	TRBJ2-7	-	CASSNPWGKGSSYEQYF	-
-	TRBV5-3	TRBJ2-1	-	CARSLARGRLYNEQFF	TGTGCCAGAAGCTTGGCTAGGGGTCGCCTATACAATGAGCAGTTCTTC
TRBD1	TRBV6-6	TRBJ2-7	-	CASSNHRGSEQYF	TGTGCCAGCAGTAACCACAGGGGTAGCGAGCAGTACTTC
-	TRBV4-1	TRBJ2-3	-	CASSQIQRRNTDTQYF	TGCGCCAGCAGCCAAATTCAGCGGAGGAACACAGATACGCAGTATTTT
-	TRBV11-2	TRBJ1-5	once	CASSLGAGDSNQPQHF	TGTGCCAGCAGCTTAGGTGCAGGCGATAGCAATCAGCCCCAGCATTTT
TRBD2	TRBV18	TRBJ2-7	-	CASSPPLRRIAGGHEQYF	TGTGCCAGCTCACCACCTCTTCGACGGATAGCGGGAGGGCACGAGCAGTACTTC
-	TRBV7-2	TRBJ2-1	-	CASSLAARDNEQFF	TGTGCCAGCAGCTTAGCGGCTAGAGACAATGAGCAGTTCTTC
-	TRBV9	TRBJ2-3	-	CASSVQGPGSVGTDTQYF	TGTGCCAGCAGCGTACAGGGCCCCGGGTCTGTAGGGACAGATACGCAGTATTTT
-	TRBV19	TRBJ2-1	-	CASSISSGNNEQFF	TGTGCCAGTAGTATCTCTAGTGGAAACAATGAGCAGTTCTTC
-	TRBV7-8	TRBJ1-5	-	CASSFFPGQPQHF	TGTGCCAGCAGCTTTTTCCCTGGGCAGCCCCAGCATTTT
TRBD1	TRBV2	TRBJ1-2	-	CASSERQGARSSGYTF	TGTGCCAGCAGTGAAAGACAGGGGGCCCGTTCTTCTGGCTACACCTTC
TRBD1	TRBV19	TRBJ1-2	-	CASSTPSGTVNGYTF	TGTGCCAGTAGTACTCCATCCGGGACAGTCAATGGCTACACCTTC
TRBD2	TRBV13	TRBJ2-7	-	CASSTGLAKLFSYEQYF	TGTGCCAGCAGCACCGGACTAGCGAAACTTTTTTCATACGAGCAGTACTTC
-	TRBV19	TRBJ2-1	-	CASSIGLDEQFF	TGTGCCAGTAGTATAGGACTGGATGAGCAGTTCTTC
-	TRBV9	TRBJ2-4	-	CASSVGWSKNIQYF	TGTGCCAGCAGCGTAGGCTGGTCCAAAAACATTCAGTACTTC
-	TRBV14	TRBJ2-2	-	CASSQVTGRPTGELFF	TGTGCCAGCAGCCAAGTCACAGGGCGTCCCACCGGGGAGCTGTTTTTT
-	TRBV11-3	TRBJ2-1	-	CASSLVQDEQFF	TGTGCCAGCAGCTTAGTCCAGGATGAGCAGTTCTTC
-	TRBV10-2	TRBJ2-5	-	CASSRQQETQYF	TGCGCCAGCAGTAGACAGCAAGAGACCCAGTACTTC
TRBD1	TRBV5-1	TRBJ2-2	-	CASSLAWTGWNTGELFF	TGCGCCAGCAGCTTGGCCTGGACAGGGTGGAACACCGGGGAGCTGTTTTTT
-	TRBV2	TRBJ1-4	-	CASRATGFDGKSEKLFF	TGTGCCAGCAGAGCAACAGGGTTTGACGGAAAGAGTGAAAAACTGTTTTTT
-	TRBV7-9	TRBJ2-5	-	CASSRAGTETQYF	TGTGCCAGCAGTAGGGCAGGGACAGAGACCCAGTACTTC
TRBD2	TRBV6-1	TRBJ2-6	-	CASSGRGGGSSGANVLTF	TGTGCCAGCAGTGGGCGGGGCGGGGGGAGCTCTGGGGCCAACGTCCTGACTTTC
TRBD2	TRBV11-2	TRBJ2-1	-	CASSLRGLAEHNEQFF	TGTGCCAGCAGCCTAAGGGGACTAGCGGAACACAATGAGCAGTTCTTC
-	TRBV19	TRBJ1-5	-	CASDRIGNQPQHF	TGTGCCAGCGACCGAATAGGCAATCAGCCCCAGCATTTT
-	TRBV6-5	TRBJ1-2	-	CASRILGGDYGYTF	TGTGCCAGCAGGATACTTGGGGGAGACTATGGCTACACCTTC
-	TRBV27	TRBJ2-7	few	CASLKGASYEQYF	TGTGCCAGCTTGAAAGGGGCATCCTACGAGCAGTACTTC
-	TRBV18	TRBJ2-1	-	CASPQTNEQFF	TGTGCCAGCCCACAAACTAATGAGCAGTTCTTC
-	TRBV6-1	TRBJ2-1	few	CASSDGRHGLANEQFF	TGTGCCAGCAGTGATGGGCGACACGGGTTAGCCAATGAGCAGTTCTTC
TRBD2	TRBV5-1	TRBJ2-7	-	CASSYGRAYEQYF	TGCGCCAGCAGCTACGGGAGGGCCTACGAGCAGTACTTC
TRBD1	TRBV11-2	TRBJ1-1	-	CASSLVYRGDTEAFF	TGTGCCAGCAGCTTAGTATACAGGGGCGACACTGAAGCTTTCTTT
-	TRBV6-6	TRBJ2-2	-	CASSSSGLELFF	TGTGCCAGCAGTTCCTCGGGACTGGAGCTGTTTTTT
TRBD1	TRBV28	TRBJ1-5	-	CASSPPGTGPQPQHF	TGTGCCAGCAGTCCGCCAGGGACAGGGCCTCAGCCCCAGCATTTT
TRBD2	TRBV28	TRBJ2-2	-	CASSLNGLVGSGELFF	TGTGCCAGCAGTTTAAACGGACTAGTAGGGTCCGGGGAGCTGTTTTTT
TRBD2	TRBV15	TRBJ2-5	-	CATSRATGLAGRETQYF	TGTGCCACCAGCAGAGCAACGGGACTAGCGGGAAGGGAGACCCAGTACTTC
TRBD1	TRBV7-8	TRBJ2-7	few	CASSLVPGQGFSGSYEQYF	TGTGCCAGCAGCCTCGTACCGGGACAGGGATTTTCGGGCTCCTACGAGCAGTACTTC
TRBD1	TRBV15	TRBJ2-3	-	CATSRDLPGQGAGIDTQYF	TGTGCCACCAGCAGGGACCTTCCGGGACAGGGGGCTGGTATAGATACGCAGTATTTT
TRBD2	TRBV5-1	TRBJ2-7	-	CASSMDVDGTSSYEQYF	TGCGCCAGCAGCATGGACGTAGATGGGACTAGCAGCTACGAGCAGTACTTC
-	TRBV4-1	TRBJ1-2	-	CASSQADTNYGYTF	TGCGCCAGCAGCCAAGCTGATACTAACTATGGCTACACCTTC
-	TRBV6-5	TRBJ2-2	once	CASTRYPGELFF	TGTGCCAGCACGAGGTATCCCGGGGAGCTGTTTTTT
TRBD1	TRBV5-4	TRBJ2-5	-	CASSLAGTGKETQYF	TGTGCCAGCAGCTTGGCCGGGACAGGGAAAGAGACCCAGTACTTC
TRBD2	TRBV7-2	TRBJ2-7	few	CASSTDSGRTFYEQYF	TGTGCCAGCAGCACTGATAGCGGGAGGACGTTCTACGAGCAGTACTTC
-	TRBV15	TRBJ2-5	once	CATSRDWETQYF	TGTGCCACCAGCAGAGATTGGGAGACCCAGTACTTC
-	TRBV28	TRBJ2-1	-	CASSLGGDNEQFF	TGTGCCAGCAGTTTAGGCGGAGACAATGAGCAGTTCTTC
-	TRBV18	TRBJ2-1	-	CASSPRGYEQFF	TGTGCCAGCTCACCCCGCGGGTATGAGCAGTTCTTC
TRBD1	TRBV10-3	TRBJ1-4	-	CATKPGQDEKLFF	TGTGCCACCAAACCTGGACAGGATGAAAAACTGTTTTTT
TRBD2	TRBV4-1	TRBJ2-7	-	CASSQEVAGDAYEQYF	TGCGCCAGCAGCCAGGAAGTAGCGGGAGACGCCTACGAGCAGTACTTC
TRBD1	TRBV19	TRBJ1-5	medium-sized	CASSQTGQEGPQHF	TGTGCCAGTAGTCAGACAGGGCAAGAAGGGCCCCAGCATTTT
TRBD2	TRBV11-2	TRBJ2-1	once	CASSLPPGDYYNEQFF	TGTGCCAGCAGCTTACCTCCTGGGGACTACTACAATGAGCAGTTCTTC
-	TRBV18	TRBJ2-7	-	CASSPVASAYEQYF	TGTGCCAGCTCACCAGTGGCTTCAGCCTACGAGCAGTACTTC
TRBD2	TRBV5-4	TRBJ2-7	-	CASSLSPASGSHEQYF	TGTGCCAGCAGCTTGTCCCCGGCTAGCGGGAGCCACGAGCAGTACTTC
-	TRBV14	TRBJ2-7	few	CASSQDPHEQYF	TGTGCCAGCAGCCAAGATCCCCACGAGCAGTACTTC